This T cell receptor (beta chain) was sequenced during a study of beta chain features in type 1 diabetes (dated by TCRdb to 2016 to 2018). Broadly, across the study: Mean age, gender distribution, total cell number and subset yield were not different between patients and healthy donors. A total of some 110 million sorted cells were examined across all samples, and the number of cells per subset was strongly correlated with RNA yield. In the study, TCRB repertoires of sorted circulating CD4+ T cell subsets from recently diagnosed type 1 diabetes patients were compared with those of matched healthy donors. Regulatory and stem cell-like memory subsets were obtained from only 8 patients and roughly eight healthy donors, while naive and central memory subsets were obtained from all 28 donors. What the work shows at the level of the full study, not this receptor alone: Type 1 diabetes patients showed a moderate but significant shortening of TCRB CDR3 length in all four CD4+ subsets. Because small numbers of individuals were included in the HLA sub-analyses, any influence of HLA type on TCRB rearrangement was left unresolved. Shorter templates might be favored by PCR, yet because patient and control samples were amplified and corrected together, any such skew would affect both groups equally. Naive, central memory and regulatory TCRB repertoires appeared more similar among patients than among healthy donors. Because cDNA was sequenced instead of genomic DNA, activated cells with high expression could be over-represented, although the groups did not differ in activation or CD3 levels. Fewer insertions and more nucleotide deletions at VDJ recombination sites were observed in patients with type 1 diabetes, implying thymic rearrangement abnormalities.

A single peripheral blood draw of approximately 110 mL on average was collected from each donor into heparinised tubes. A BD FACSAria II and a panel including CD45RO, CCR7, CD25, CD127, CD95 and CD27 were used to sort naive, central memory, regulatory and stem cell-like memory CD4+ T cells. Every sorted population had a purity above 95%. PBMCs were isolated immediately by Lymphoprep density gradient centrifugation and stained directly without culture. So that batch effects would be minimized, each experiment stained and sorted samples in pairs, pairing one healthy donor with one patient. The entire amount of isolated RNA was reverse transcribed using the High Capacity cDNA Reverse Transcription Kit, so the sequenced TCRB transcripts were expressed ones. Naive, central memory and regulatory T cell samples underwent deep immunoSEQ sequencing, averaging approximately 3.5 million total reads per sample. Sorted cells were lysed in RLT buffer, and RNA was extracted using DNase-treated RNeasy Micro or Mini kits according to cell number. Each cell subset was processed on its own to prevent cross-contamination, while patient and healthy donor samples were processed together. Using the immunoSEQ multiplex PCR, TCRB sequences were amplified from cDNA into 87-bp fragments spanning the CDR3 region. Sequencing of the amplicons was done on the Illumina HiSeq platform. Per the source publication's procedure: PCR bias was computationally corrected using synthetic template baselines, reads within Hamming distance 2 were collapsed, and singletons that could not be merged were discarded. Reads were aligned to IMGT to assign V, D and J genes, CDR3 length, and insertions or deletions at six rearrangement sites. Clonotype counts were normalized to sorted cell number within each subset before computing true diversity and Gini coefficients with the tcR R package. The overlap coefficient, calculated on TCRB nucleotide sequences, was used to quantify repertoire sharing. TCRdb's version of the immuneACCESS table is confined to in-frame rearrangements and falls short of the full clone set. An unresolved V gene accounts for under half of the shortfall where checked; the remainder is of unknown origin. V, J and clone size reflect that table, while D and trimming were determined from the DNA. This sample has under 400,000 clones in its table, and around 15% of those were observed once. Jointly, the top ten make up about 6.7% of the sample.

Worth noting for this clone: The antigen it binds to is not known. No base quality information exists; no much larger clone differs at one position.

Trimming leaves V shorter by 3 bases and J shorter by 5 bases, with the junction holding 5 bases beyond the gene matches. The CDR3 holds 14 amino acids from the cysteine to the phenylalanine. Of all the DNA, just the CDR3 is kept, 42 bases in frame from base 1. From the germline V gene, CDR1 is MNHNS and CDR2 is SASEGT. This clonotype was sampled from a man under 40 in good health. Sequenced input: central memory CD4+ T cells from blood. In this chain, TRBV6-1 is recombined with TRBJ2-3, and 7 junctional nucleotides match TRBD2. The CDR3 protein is CASSDRGEGDTQYF. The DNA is TGTGCCAGCAGTGACCGGGGGGAGGGAGATACGCAGTATTTT.